This is a list of T cell receptor beta chains from one sample in a study of CD8+CD57+ T cells in acquired aplastic anemia. TCRdb re-called the reads with MiXCR, one entry per CDR3 protein. Among around 400,000 distinct CDR3 sequences, about two thirds were seen once, and the ten largest hold around 4%. Sequenced: sorted CD4+, CD8+, or CD8+CD57+ T cells (not recorded which) from PBMCs. The receptors come from a human donor in good health, serving as a control. The CDR3 runs from the conserved cysteine through the conserved F or W. A D gene is named only where the DNA matches it firmly. Some rows have no size entry. The others give once, few or many, or a class for an expanded clone.

TRBV11-3,.,once,TRBJ1-6,CASSLVGQGSGQTYNSPLHF,TGTGCCAGCAGCTTAGTTGGTCAGGGGTCGGGGCAGACCTATAATTCACCCCTCCACTTT
TRBV28,.,many,TRBJ1-6,CASRRGTSSYNSPLHF,TGTGCCAGCAGGCGCGGGACGAGCTCCTATAATTCACCCCTCCACTTT
TRBV19,.,.,TRBJ1-6,CASSPRRDELQSSPLHF,TGTGCCAGTAGCCCTAGGAGGGACGAACTTCAGAGTTCACCCCTCCACTTT
TRBV7-2,.,.,TRBJ1-1,CASSLVSERVEAFF,TGTGCCAGCAGCTTAGTCTCGGAAAGGGTGGAAGCTTTCTTT
TRBV12-3/TRBV12-4,.,.,TRBJ1-2,CASSLPQGYGYTF,TGTGCCAGCAGTCTCCCACAGGGCTATGGCTACACCTTC
TRBV7-3,TRBD2,few,TRBJ2-3,CASSLTLAGVDTQYF,TGTGCCAGCAGCTTAACGCTAGCGGGGGTGGATACGCAGTATTTT
TRBV20-1,.,many,TRBJ2-5,CSAPDKRETQYF,TGCAGTGCCCCCGACAAGAGGGAGACCCAGTACTTC
TRBV9,TRBD2,.,TRBJ2-3,CASGGGVHHSTDTQYF,TGCGCCAGCGGGGGGGGCGTTCACCATAGCACAGATACGCAGTATTTT
TRBV2,.,few,TRBJ1-5,CASKAVYSNQPQHF,TGTGCCAGCAAAGCAGTCTATAGCAATCAGCCCCAGCATTTT
TRBV7-2,TRBD1,.,TRBJ2-1,CASSFRTGDLGYTFF,TGTGCCAGCAGCTTCCGGACAGGTGACCTTGGCTACACCTTCTTC
TRBV24-1,.,.,TRBJ2-3,CATRGTTTDTQYF,TGTGCCACCAGGGGGACCACCACAGATACGCAGTATTTT
TRBV30,TRBD1,few,TRBJ1-1,CAWGIFRGLLNTEAFF,TGTGCCTGGGGGATCTTCAGGGGGCTGCTGAACACTGAAGCTTTCTTT
TRBV7-9,TRBD2,few,TRBJ2-1,CASSGGFNEQFF,TGTGCCAGTAGCGGGGGATTCAATGAGCAGTTCTTC
TRBV7-3,.,.,TRBJ2-2,CASSPKGREQDFGF,TGTGCCAGCAGCCCAAAGGGCCGCGAGCAGGACTTCGGGTTT
TRBV7-2,.,.,TRBJ2-6,CASSPPGPGTGAQVLTF,TGTGCCAGCAGCCCCCCGGGACCTGGAACGGGGGCGCAGGTCCTGACTTTC
TRBV9,TRBD1,.,TRBJ1-6,CASGVGGTGEYSPLHF,TGTGCCAGCGGCGTGGGTGGGACAGGGGAATATTCACCCCTCCACTTT
TRBV2,.,.,TRBJ1-2,CASMFGGDYGYTF,TGTGCCAGCATGTTCGGGGGTGACTATGGCTACACCTTC
TRBV20-1,TRBD2,many,TRBJ2-1,CSATDTSGGANEQFF,TGCAGTGCTACCGATACTAGCGGGGGAGCCAATGAGCAGTTCTTC
TRBV7-9,.,.,TRBJ1-2,CASSAEADYGYTF,TGTGCCAGCAGCGCAGAGGCTGATTATGGCTACACCTTC
TRBV19,.,few,TRBJ1-5,CASSMLGTDQGPQHF,TGTGCCAGTAGTATGCTAGGGACGGACCAAGGGCCCCAGCATTTT
TRBV7-2,.,.,TRBJ2-2,CASSLPNEEFSEPGELFF,TGTGCCAGCAGCTTACCCAATGAGGAGTTCTCCGAGCCAGGGGAGCTGTTTTTT
TRBV2,.,.,TRBJ2-7,CASMRGVSGQQYF,TGTGCCAGCATGCGAGGGGTTAGCGGCCAGCAGTACTTC
TRBV29-1,TRBD1,few,TRBJ1-1,CSLGQGVTVAFF,TGCAGCCTGGGACAGGGTGTCACTGTAGCTTTCTTT
TRBV7-2,.,.,TRBJ2-7,CASSLVGSTYEQYF,TGCGCCAGCAGCTTAGTGGGCAGTACCTACGAGCAGTACTTC
TRBV2,.,.,TRBJ1-6,CASSGREGRGAPLHF,TGTGCCAGCAGTGGCCGGGAAGGGCGTGGGGCACCCCTCCACTTT
TRBV29-1,.,.,TRBJ1-2,CSATVRNYGYTF,TGCAGCGCTACAGTCAGGAACTATGGCTACACCTTC
TRBV2,.,.,TRBJ2-7,CASSLRGGYAQYF,TGTGCCAGCAGCTTGCGGGGTGGGTACGCGCAGTACTTC
TRBV2,.,.,TRBJ2-7,CASSYAGTAVEHYF,TGTGCCAGCAGCTATGCCGGCACCGCCGTCGAGCATTACTTC
TRBV24-1,.,.,TRBJ2-1,CATSVRGGGRNEQFF,TGTGCCACCAGTGTGAGGGGGGGCGGCAGGAATGAGCAGTTCTTC
TRBV9,.,.,TRBJ1-6,CASSVAGSSYEQFHF,TGTGCCAGCAGCGTGGCGGGGAGCTCCTACGAGCAGTTCCACTTT
TRBV5-5,.,.,TRBJ1-1,CASSQEGDTEAFF,TGTGCCAGCAGCCAGGAGGGGGACACTGAAGCTTTCTTT
TRBV24-1,TRBD1,few,TRBJ2-7,CATSDPGTGGTNEQYF,TGTGCCACCAGTGACCCCGGGACAGGGGGCACCAACGAGCAGTACTTC
TRBV7-7,.,.,TRBJ2-1,CASSLGPRGSSYEF,TGTGCTAGCAGCTTAGGACCCAGGGGTTCAAGCTACGAGTTC
TRBV7-9,.,.,TRBJ1-1,CASSAREIMDFEAFF,TGTGCCAGCAGCGCGAGGGAGATCATGGACTTCGAAGCGTTCTTT
TRBV14,.,.,TRBJ2-7,CASSLTRPERYF,TGTGCCAGCAGTTTGACTAGACCCGAGCGGTACTTC
TRBV7-9,.,many,TRBJ1-2,CASSLAPGDGYTF,TGTGCCAGCAGCTTAGCGCCTGGGGATGGCTACACCTTC
TRBV6-2/TRBV6-3,.,many,TRBJ2-1,CASSYESVAEQFF,TGTGCCAGCAGTTACGAATCGGTGGCTGAGCAGTTCTTC
TRBV19,TRBD2,.,TRBJ2-5,CAGLAGDYQETQYF,TGTGCCGGACTAGCGGGAGACTACCAAGAGACCCAGTACTTC
TRBV29-1,.,many,TRBJ1-4,CSAHQGTANEKLFF,TGCAGCGCTCATCAGGGGACGGCTAATGAAAAACTGTTTTTT
TRBV7-2,.,.,TRBJ2-3,CASSKDGTQETQTQYF,TGTGCCAGCAGCAAGGACGGGACCCAAGAGACCCAGACCCAGTATTTT
TRBV28,.,many,TRBJ1-2,CASVSVLDGYTF,TGTGCCAGCGTATCGGTCCTTGATGGCTACACCTTC
TRBV2,TRBD2,once,TRBJ2-3,CASSEGITGTSGADTQYF,TGTGCCAGCAGTGAAGGAATCACCGGGACTAGCGGGGCAGATACGCAGTATTTT
TRBV19,TRBD1,few,TRBJ1-5,CASRKGQGFGQPQHF,TGTGCCAGTAGAAAGGGACAGGGATTCGGCCAGCCCCAGCATTTT
TRBV7-2,.,few,TRBJ2-7,CASSSGPYEQYF,TGTGCCAGCAGCTCGGGACCCTACGAGCAGTACTTC
TRBV5-8,.,.,TRBJ1-3,CASSLGELSGNTIYF,TGTGCCAGCAGCTTAGGGGAGTTATCTGGAAACACCATATATTTT
TRBV10-3,.,.,TRBJ2-5,CAISGQDGGETQYF,TGTGCCATCAGTGGTCAGGACGGGGGTGAGACCCAGTACTTC
TRBV10-3,TRBD2,.,TRBJ2-7,CASSRRLAGGRSGEQYF,TGTGCCAGCAGCCGCCGACTAGCGGGGGGCCGAAGTGGGGAGCAGTACTTC
TRBV7-2,.,.,TRBJ1-1,CASSAREAGASEEFF,TGTGCCAGCAGCGCACGGGAAGCGGGGGCCAGTGAGGAGTTCTTT
TRBV5-1,.,.,TRBJ1-2,CASSSLGQDYGYTF,TGCGCCAGCAGCAGCCTAGGGCAAGATTATGGCTACACCTTC
TRBV5-4,.,.,TRBJ2-4,CASSRETEMGRLAKNIQYF,TGTGCCAGCAGCCGTGAGACAGAGATGGGAAGACTAGCCAAAAACATTCAGTACTTC
TRBV6-1,.,many,TRBJ2-3,CASSELGTPSTDTQYF,TGTGCCAGCAGTGAGCTCGGGACACCTAGCACAGATACGCAGTATTTT
TRBV5-4,.,.,TRBJ1-6,CASSLSLPPLHF,TGTGCCAGCAGCCTTTCCCTCCCACCCCTCCACTTT
TRBV11-2,TRBD1,.,TRBJ2-3,CASSFGTGGTDTQYF,TGTGCCAGCAGCTTTGGGACAGGGGGCACAGATACGCAGTATTTT